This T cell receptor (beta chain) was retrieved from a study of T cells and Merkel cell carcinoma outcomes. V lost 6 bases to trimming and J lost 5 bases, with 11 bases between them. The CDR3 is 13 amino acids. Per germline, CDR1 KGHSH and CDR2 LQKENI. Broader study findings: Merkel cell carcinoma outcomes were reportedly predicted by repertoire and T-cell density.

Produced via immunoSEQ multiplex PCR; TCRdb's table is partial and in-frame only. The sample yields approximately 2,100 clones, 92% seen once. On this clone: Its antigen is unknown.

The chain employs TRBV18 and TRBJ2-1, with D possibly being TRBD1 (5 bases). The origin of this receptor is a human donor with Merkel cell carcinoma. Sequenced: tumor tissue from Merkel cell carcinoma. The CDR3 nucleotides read TGTGCCAGCTCCCGAAGGGGTGACAATGAGCAGTTCTTC. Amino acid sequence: CASSRRGDNEQFF.